A selection of T cell receptor beta chains follows, all from one sample in a study of blood T cell repertoires in COVID-19. Produced via immunoSEQ multiplex PCR; TCRdb's table is partial and in-frame only. The profile shows about 250,000 clones, roughly 84% of them singletons. The sequenced sample consisted of peripheral blood. The receptor set was obtained from a man aged 40-49 years with acute or convalescent COVID-19. CDR3s include the opening cysteine and the closing phenylalanine or tryptophan. Fields, in order: J gene, V gene, D gene, clone size, CDR3 DNA, CDR3 protein. D genes are given only for firm matches. A clone size is listed for some rows: how often the clone was seen (once, few, many), or a class if it is expanded.

j_call: TRBJ2-1
v_call: TRBV7-9
d_call: TRBD2
clone_size: .
cdr3_nt: TGTGCCAGCAACACGGGGGGGTACAATGAGCAGTTCTTC
cdr3_aa: CASNTGGYNEQFF

j_call: TRBJ1-2
v_call: TRBV23-1
d_call: .
clone_size: .
cdr3_nt: TGCGCCAACAAGATGAGACAGGAGTATGGCTACACCTTC
cdr3_aa: CANKMRQEYGYTF

j_call: TRBJ2-5
v_call: TRBV5-4
d_call: .
clone_size: few
cdr3_nt: TGTGCCAGCAGCTTCCTCACAGATGGGCAAGAGACCCAGTACTTC
cdr3_aa: CASSFLTDGQETQYF

j_call: TRBJ2-2
v_call: TRBV6-6
d_call: .
clone_size: .
cdr3_nt: TGTGCCAGCAGTTACGTCGGTCGCGGGGAGCTGTTTTTT
cdr3_aa: CASSYVGRGELFF

j_call: TRBJ1-2
v_call: TRBV5-1
d_call: .
clone_size: .
cdr3_nt: TGCGCCAGCAGCTTGAGCAGGGGCGAAGGCTACACCTTC
cdr3_aa: CASSLSRGEGYTF

j_call: TRBJ2-6
v_call: TRBV18
d_call: TRBD1
clone_size: few
cdr3_nt: TGTGCCAGCTCCCGAAGGACAGGAAACTCTGGGGCCAACGTCCTGACTTTC
cdr3_aa: CASSRRTGNSGANVLTF

j_call: TRBJ1-1
v_call: TRBV19
d_call: .
clone_size: .
cdr3_nt: TGTGCCAGTAGTATAGCTAAGGCCCGACGGGCTGAAGCTTTCTTT
cdr3_aa: CASSIAKARRAEAFF

j_call: TRBJ2-7
v_call: TRBV11-2
d_call: TRBD2
clone_size: .
cdr3_nt: TGTGCCAGCAGCTTAGTATGGGGGGGGATCCACTACGAGCAGTACTTC
cdr3_aa: CASSLVWGGIHYEQYF

j_call: TRBJ1-6
v_call: TRBV24-1
d_call: TRBD1
clone_size: .
cdr3_nt: TGTGCCACCAGTGACCTATACAGGGGGCGGAATTCACCCCTCCACTTT
cdr3_aa: CATSDLYRGRNSPLHF

j_call: TRBJ2-7
v_call: TRBV6-2/TRBV6-3
d_call: TRBD2
clone_size: .
cdr3_nt: TGTGCCAGCAGCGAGCGGGGGGGAAGGCAGTACTTC
cdr3_aa: CASSERGGRQYF

j_call: TRBJ2-3
v_call: TRBV5-1
d_call: TRBD2
clone_size: .
cdr3_nt: TGCGCCAGCAGCGTTAGCGGGAGGGCCTTTGGCACAGATACGCAGTATTTT
cdr3_aa: CASSVSGRAFGTDTQYF

j_call: TRBJ1-1
v_call: TRBV18
d_call: .
clone_size: few
cdr3_nt: TGTGCCAGCTCGCCTGTGGCGGGGGGCGACACTGAAGCTTTCTTT
cdr3_aa: CASSPVAGGDTEAFF

j_call: TRBJ1-2
v_call: TRBV12-3/TRBV12-4
d_call: .
clone_size: .
cdr3_nt: TGTGCCAGCAGCCTAGGGGCATATGGCTACACCTTC
cdr3_aa: CASSLGAYGYTF

j_call: TRBJ2-7
v_call: TRBV18
d_call: .
clone_size: .
cdr3_nt: TGTGCCAGCTCACCACCTTCCCGGGGTCGAGGCTACGAGCAGTACTTC
cdr3_aa: CASSPPSRGRGYEQYF